These 32 T cell receptor beta chains were sequenced from one sample in a study of blood T cell repertoires in COVID-19. This table comes from immunoSEQ multiplex PCR, and its TCRdb copy is limited to in-frame clones, with some not included. The profile shows approximately 92,000 clones, approximately 86% of them singletons. Sequencing was done on a sample of peripheral blood. Receptor source: a woman aged 55-69 years in a cohort sampled during active or convalescent COVID-19.

This rearrangement joins TRBV15 to TRBJ1-4; weak D call: TRBD1 (5 bases). The ends were cut back, 3 bases at V and 8 bases at J, with 10 bases in the middle. CDR3 length: 13 amino acids. Germline V CDR1 and CDR2: LNHNV, YYDKDF (reference sequence). The chain's CDR3 is CATSRGTQEKLFF. The CDR3 DNA reads as TGTGCCACCAGCAGGGGGACTCAAGAAAAACTGTTTTTT.

V usage is TRBV30 and J usage is TRBJ1-1; no clear D gene. The germline gives CDR1 GTSNPN, CDR2 SVGIG (reference sequence). This CDR3 is 11 amino acids long. The V and J ends lost 4 bases and 1 base respectively, with 4 bases between them. The CDR3: CAWNRNTEAFF. CDR3 nucleotide sequence: TGTGCCTGGAACAGGAACACTGAAGCTTTCTTT.

Of note for this clone: A read error may produce the germline difference seen at one junction end. The chain recombines TRBV4-1 with TRBJ1-2, with D possibly being TRBD1 (5 bases). This CDR3 spans 14 amino acids. Germline CDR1 reads MGHRA; CDR2 reads YSYEKL. The chain's CDR3 is CASSQDPTGGSREF. The DNA for the CDR3 is TGCGCCAGCAGCCAAGACCCAACGGGGGGTTCTAGAGAGTTC.

CDR3 protein: CASSVTGSSGANVLTF. Written as DNA, the CDR3 is TGCGCCAGCAGCGTCACAGGGTCCTCAGGGGCCAACGTCCTGACTTTC. The chain couples TRBV5-1 to TRBJ2-6; a possible D gene is TRBD1 (6 bases). The CDR3 sequence is 16 residues long. Trimming removed 4 bases from V and 4 bases from J, with 15 bases in between. Germline lookup yields CDR1 SGHRS and CDR2 YFSETQ.

The CDR3 region has the DNA TGCGCCAGCAGCTTAGGACAGGGAAGATTTAATGAGCAGTTCTTC. Its translation is CASSLGQGRFNEQFF. The chain employs TRBV5-1 and TRBJ2-1, with 8 bases identical to TRBD1. CDR1 and CDR2 (germline): SGHRS, YFSETQ. The V segment lost 2 bases and the J segment 7 bases; nucleotides outside the gene matches: 8. CDR3 size: 15 residues.

V usage is TRBV28 and J usage is TRBJ1-2, with D possibly being TRBD1 (5 bases). The V gene's germline CDR1 is MDHEN and CDR2 SYDVKM. V lost 11 bases and J lost 8, with 24 bases in between. This CDR3 region has 14 residues. CDR3 residues: CAGSRSGGGGGYTF. As DNA, the CDR3 is TGTGCCGGTAGCCGATCGGGTGGGGGAGGCGGCTACACCTTC.

This clone was found a few times. The chain joins TRBV19 to TRBJ2-2; TRBD1 aligns across 8 bases. Losses at the gene ends were 6 bases for V and 4 bases for J; bases not matched to a gene: 4. Looked up from germline, CDR1 is LNHDA and CDR2 is SQIVND (reference sequence). This CDR3 is 14 amino acids long. The CDR3 protein is CASSLDRVTGELFF. Written as DNA, the CDR3 is TGTGCCAGTAGCCTGGACAGGGTCACCGGGGAGCTGTTTTTT.

The rearrangement joins TRBV4-1 to TRBJ2-1; 10 bases agree with TRBD2. The germline V gene has CDR1 MGHRA and CDR2 YSYEKL. The CDR3 covers 20 residues. V was clipped by 5 bases and J by 2 bases; unmatched bases: 18. The CDR3 protein is CASSGEGLTSGTGAYNEQFF. DNA for the CDR3: TGCGCCAGCAGCGGCGAAGGCCTTACTAGCGGGACCGGAGCCTACAATGAGCAGTTCTTC.

The CDR3 sequence: CASSPRSSGLTTDTQYF. CDR3 DNA: TGTGCCAGCTCACCACGGTCCAGCGGGCTTACCACAGATACGCAGTATTTT. The gene calls are TRBV18 and TRBJ2-3; possible D gene TRBD2, 6 bases. The CDR3 is 17 residues long. With 1 base removed from V and 2 bases from J, the gap between germline ends came to 16 bases. In germline, CDR1 is KGHSH, CDR2 LQKENI.

This chain joins TRBV5-1 and TRBJ2-7; the match to TRBD1 covers 10 bases. Germline trimming cut 4 bases from V and 2 bases from J; bases unmatched to any gene: 3. CDR1 and CDR2 from the germline V gene are SGHRS and YFSETQ. The CDR3 spans 14 residues. In DNA, the CDR3 is TGCGCCAGCAGCGCCGGACAGGGGGCCTACGAGCAGTACTTC. Translation gives CASSAGQGAYEQYF.

The V call is TRBV7-8, the J call TRBJ2-1; 11 bases map to TRBD2. The germline CDR1 and CDR2 sequences are SGHVS and FQNEAQ. CDR3 size: 14 residues. J lost 12 bases, V lost 6 bases, and 10 bases had no gene match. The DNA for the CDR3 is TGTGCCAGCAGATCGGGACTAGCGGACCGGGGGCAGTTCTTC. Its protein product is CASRSGLADRGQFF.

J is TRBJ1-2 and V is TRBV18; 8 bases fit TRBD1. V was pared by 3 bases and J by 3 bases, with 0 bases of the junction left unmatched. Germline loops: CDR1 KGHSH, CDR2 LQKENI. The CDR3 totals 13 residues. The chain's CDR3 is CASSPDRDYGYTF. DNA of the CDR3: TGTGCCAGCTCACCGGACAGGGACTATGGCTACACCTTC. The whole variable domain, filled in from reference TRBV18 and TRBJ1-2, reads NAGVMQNPRHLVRRRGQEARLRCSPMKGHSHVYWYRQLPEEGLKFMVYLQKENIIDESGMPKERFSAEFPKEGPSILRIQQVVRGDSAAYFCASSPDRDYGYTFGSGTRLTVV.

The chain joins TRBV19 to TRBJ1-2; no clear D gene. V shed 1 base and J shed 5 bases, with 5 bases lying between them. This CDR3 spans 12 amino acids. Germline V gene lookup returns CDR1 LNHDA and CDR2 SQIVND (reference sequence). The CDR3 bases are TGTGCCAGTAGTATAGGGCCATATGGCTACACCTTC. This codes for CASSIGPYGYTF.

This chain uses TRBV28 with TRBJ1-6, with D uncertain. Germline V gene data show CDR1 as MDHEN and CDR2 as SYDVKM. With 2 bases removed from V and 13 bases from J, the gap between germline ends came to 9 bases. This CDR3 spans 12 amino acids. CDR3 loop: CASSLPSYPLHF. The CDR3 coding sequence is TGTGCCAGCAGTTTACCCTCCTATCCCCTCCACTTT.

In regard to this clone: One end of the junction does not line up with germline, which may come from a read error. The chain combines TRBV7-7 with TRBJ2-1, with D possibly TRBD2 on 6 matching bases. Looked up from germline, CDR1 is SSHAT and CDR2 is FNYEAQ (reference sequence). The CDR3 is made up of 16 amino acids. CDR3 bases: TGTGCTAGCAGCTTTGCCCGGGAGACTCCCTACAATGAGCAGTTCTTC. It yields the protein CASSFARETPYNEQFF.

V is TRBV5-1 and J is TRBJ2-1, with 9 bases matching TRBD2. CDR3 length: 14 residues. Trimming removed 5 bases from V and 9 bases from J; junction bases left unmatched: 9. Germline V gives CDR1 SGHRS, CDR2 YFSETQ. The CDR3 sequence: CASSNPSGIPEQFF. The CDR3 DNA reads TGCGCCAGCAGTAACCCTAGCGGGATACCTGAGCAGTTCTTC. The entire variable domain, with the rest obtained from reference TRBV5-1 and TRBJ2-1, is as follows: KAGVTQTPRYLIKTRGQQVTLSCSPISGHRSVSWYQQTPGQGLQFLFEYFSETQRNKGNFPGRFSGRQFSNSRSEMNVSTLELGDSALYLCASSNPSGIPEQFFGPGTRLTVL.

This clone was counted a single time. The rearrangement links TRBV12-3 or TRBV12-4 to TRBJ1-2, with D possibly matching TRBD1 (5 bases). V gave up 6 bases and J gave up 4 bases, with 12 bases separating them. This CDR3 contains 13 residues. CDR3 DNA: TGTGCCAGCAGCCGGGGGGTTGGCTATGGCTACACCTTC. Translation: CASSRGVGYGYTF.

The gene calls are TRBV7-9 and TRBJ1-6; D perhaps matches TRBD1 (6 bases). The CDR3 sequence is 17 residues long. V was clipped by 6 bases and J by 7 bases, with 22 bases between them. Germline CDR1 reads SEHNR; CDR2 reads FQNEAQ (reference sequence). The CDR3 is CASSYGVFNRANSPLHF. The CDR3 coding sequence is TGTGCCAGCAGTTATGGGGTCTTCAACAGGGCGAATTCACCCCTCCACTTT.

J is TRBJ1-1 and V is TRBV3-1 (or the pseudogene TRBV3-2); possibly TRBD1 for D (6 bases). CDR3 length: 16 residues. V shed 2 bases and J shed 1 base, with 14 bases lying between them. The germline V gene encodes CDR1 LGHDT and CDR2 YNNKEL (reference sequence). The CDR3 nucleotides are TGTGCCAGCAGCCAACTCCCGCAGGGACAGAACACTGAAGCTTTCTTT. This codes for CASSQLPQGQNTEAFF.

The chain is built from TRBV9 and TRBJ2-3; D gene uncertain. Germline CDR1 and CDR2: SGDLS and YYNGEE. The CDR3 is 14 residues long. V was clipped by 0 bases and J by 6 bases, with 11 bases between them. CDR3 nucleotide sequence: TGTGCCAGCAGCGTAGGGGTAGCCCCCGATACGCAGTATTTT. It specifies CASSVGVAPDTQYF.

This chain connects TRBV5-1 to TRBJ2-5; 10 bases align to TRBD2. V gave up 2 bases and J gave up 1 base; unmatched junction bases: 2. Per germline, CDR1 SGHRS and CDR2 YFSETQ. This CDR3 comprises 15 residues. The CDR3 DNA sequence: TGCGCCAGCAGCTTAGCGGGAGGGCCCCAAGAGACCCAGTACTTC. Its translation is CASSLAGGPQETQYF.

This chain links TRBV11-3 with TRBJ1-1; D is perhaps TRBD1 (6 bases). The V gene lost 5 bases and the J gene lost 9 bases, with 16 bases spanning the gap. CDR1 and CDR2 (germline): SGHNT, YENEEA. This CDR3 comprises 13 residues. The DNA of the CDR3 is TGTGCCAGCAGCCACGCGGGGGCCGGTCAAGCTTTCTTT. This codes for CASSHAGAGQAFF.

The chain combines TRBV28 with TRBJ2-7; TRBD1 agrees at 10 bases. The CDR3 consists of 15 residues. Trimming removed 4 bases from V and 6 bases from J; junction bases left unmatched: 9. Germline-derived CDR1 and CDR2 are MDHEN and SYDVKM. The CDR3 coding sequence is TGTGCCAGCAGTTCTACCGGGACAGGGGTCGCCGAGCAGTACTTC. Its translation is CASSSTGTGVAEQYF.

V is TRBV18 and J is TRBJ1-6; TRBD1 agrees at 10 bases. V dropped 3 bases and J dropped 8; count of bases not matched to a gene: 4. This CDR3 comprises 15 residues. The germline CDR1 and CDR2 sequences are KGHSH and LQKENI. The CDR3 nucleotides read TGTGCCAGCTCACCTACCGGGACAGGGGATTCACCCCTCCACTTT. Translating it yields CASSPTGTGDSPLHF.

CDR3 region: CASSYSGANQETQYF. The CDR3 nucleotides are TGTGCCAGCAGTTACTCAGGGGCCAACCAAGAGACCCAGTACTTC. The J gene is TRBJ2-5, the V gene TRBV6-6; D may be TRBD1 (5 bases). The CDR3 loop spans 15 amino acids. Trimming removed 0 bases from V and 0 bases from J, with 8 bases in between. Germline assignment: CDR1 MNHNY and CDR2 SVGAGI (reference sequence).

V and J are TRBV5-8 and TRBJ1-5, with D perhaps matching TRBD1 (6 bases). CDR3 length: 17 amino acids. CDR1 and CDR2 from the germline V gene are SGHTS and YDEGEE. The V and J ends lost 0 bases and 2 bases respectively, with 15 bases between them. CDR3 DNA sequence: TGTGCCAGCAGCTTGGCTGGGGGGGGCTGGGGCAATCAGCCCCAGCATTTT. It is translated as CASSLAGGGWGNQPQHF.

The chain uses TRBV12-3 or TRBV12-4 and TRBJ2-5; D not certain. Between the trimmed V and J ends, which lost 1 base and 4 bases, there was a span of 4 bases. This CDR3 has 12 amino acids. The CDR3: CASSLDRETQYF. In nucleotides, the CDR3 is TGTGCCAGCAGTTTAGATCGAGAGACCCAGTACTTC.

The rearrangement joins TRBV5-1 to TRBJ1-3, with no clear D. The CDR3 loop spans 16 amino acids. Between the trimmed V and J ends, which lost 0 bases and 4 bases, there was a span of 14 bases. Germline V gene sequence: CDR1 SGHRS, CDR2 YFSETQ. CDR3 DNA sequence: TGCGCCAGCAGCTTGGCCGGGCCGGGGTTGGGAAACACCATATATTTT. Its translation: CASSLAGPGLGNTIYF.

The rearrangement uses TRBV29-1 and TRBJ2-1; D perhaps matches TRBD2 (6 bases). From germline, CDR1 is SQVTM and CDR2 ANQGSEA. V gave up 6 bases and J gave up 0 bases, with 15 bases separating them. The CDR3 is 15 amino acids. CDR3 DNA: TGCAGCGTACCAAGTAGCGGCAGCTCCTACAATGAGCAGTTCTTC. This sequence encodes CSVPSSGSSYNEQFF.

DNA of the CDR3: TGTGCCAGCAGCTCCGAACTAGGGTCTAAGAGGACTGAAGCTTTCTTT. The encoded protein is CASSSELGSKRTEAFF. The gene calls are TRBV5-4 and TRBJ1-1; no firm D call. The V end lost 3 bases, the J end lost 5 bases, and 20 bases lay between the germline ends. The CDR3 has 16 residues. Germline values: CDR1 SGHNT, CDR2 YYREEE (reference sequence).

The rearrangement joins TRBV5-1 to TRBJ2-3; 11 positions match TRBD2. CDR1 SGHRS and CDR2 YFSETQ come from the germline V gene. With V trimmed by 3 bases and J by 2 bases, 5 bases remained unmatched. The CDR3 extends over 16 amino acids. The CDR3 loop is CASSSLAGGDTDTQYF. The CDR3 nucleotides are TGCGCCAGCAGCTCCTTAGCGGGGGGGGACACAGATACGCAGTATTTT. The full variable domain, in which reference TRBV5-1 and TRBJ2-3 provide the parts outside the CDR3, is KAGVTQTPRYLIKTRGQQVTLSCSPISGHRSVSWYQQTPGQGLQFLFEYFSETQRNKGNFPGRFSGRQFSNSRSEMNVSTLELGDSALYLCASSSLAGGDTDTQYFGPGTRLTVL.

The chain uses TRBV30 and TRBJ1-5; weak D call: TRBD1 (6 bases). The CDR3 has 13 residues. The germline V gene encodes CDR1 GTSNPN and CDR2 SVGIG (reference sequence). Trimming removed 5 bases from V and 0 bases from J, with 8 bases in between. CDR3 sequence (DNA): TGTGCCTGGGGACAGAATAGCAATCAGCCCCAGCATTTT. Its translation is CAWGQNSNQPQHF.